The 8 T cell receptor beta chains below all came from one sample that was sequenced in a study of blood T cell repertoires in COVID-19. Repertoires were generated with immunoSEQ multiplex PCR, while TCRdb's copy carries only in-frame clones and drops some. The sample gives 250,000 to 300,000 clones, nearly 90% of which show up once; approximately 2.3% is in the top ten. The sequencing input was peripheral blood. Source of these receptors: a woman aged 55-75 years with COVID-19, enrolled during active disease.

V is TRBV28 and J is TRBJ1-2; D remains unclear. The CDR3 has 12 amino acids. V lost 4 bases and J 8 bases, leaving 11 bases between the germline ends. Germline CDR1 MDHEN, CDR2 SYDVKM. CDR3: CASSSDLRGYTF. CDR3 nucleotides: TGTGCCAGCAGTTCCGACTTACGAGGCTACACCTTC.

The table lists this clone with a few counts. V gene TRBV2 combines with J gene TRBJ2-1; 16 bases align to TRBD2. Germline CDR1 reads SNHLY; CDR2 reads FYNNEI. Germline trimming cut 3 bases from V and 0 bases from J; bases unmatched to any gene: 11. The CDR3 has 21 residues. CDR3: CASSEGFGTSGGVSSYNEQFF. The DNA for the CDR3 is TGTGCCAGCAGTGAGGGATTTGGGACTAGCGGGGGGGTGAGCTCCTACAATGAGCAGTTCTTC.

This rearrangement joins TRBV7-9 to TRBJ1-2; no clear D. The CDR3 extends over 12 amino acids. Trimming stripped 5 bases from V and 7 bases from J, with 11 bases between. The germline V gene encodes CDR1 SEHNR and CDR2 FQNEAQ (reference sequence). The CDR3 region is CASSHGQRGYTF. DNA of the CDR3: TGTGCCAGCAGCCATGGTCAGCGTGGCTACACCTTC.

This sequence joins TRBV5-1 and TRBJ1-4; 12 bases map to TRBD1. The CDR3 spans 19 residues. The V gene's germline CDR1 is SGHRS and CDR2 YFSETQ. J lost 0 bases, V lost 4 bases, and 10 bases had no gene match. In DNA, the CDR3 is TGCGCCAGCAGCATGTTGGGGACAGGGGGCCCTACAACTAATGAAAAACTGTTTTTT. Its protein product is CASSMLGTGGPTTNEKLFF. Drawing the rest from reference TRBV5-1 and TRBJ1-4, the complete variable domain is KAGVTQTPRYLIKTRGQQVTLSCSPISGHRSVSWYQQTPGQGLQFLFEYFSETQRNKGNFPGRFSGRQFSNSRSEMNVSTLELGDSALYLCASSMLGTGGPTTNEKLFFGSGTQLSVL.

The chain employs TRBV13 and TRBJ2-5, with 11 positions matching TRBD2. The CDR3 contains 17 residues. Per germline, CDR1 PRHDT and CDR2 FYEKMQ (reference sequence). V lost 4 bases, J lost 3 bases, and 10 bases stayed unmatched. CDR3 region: CASSSRYSGGAEETQYF. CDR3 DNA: TGTGCCAGCAGCTCCCGCTATAGCGGGGGGGCAGAAGAGACCCAGTACTTC.

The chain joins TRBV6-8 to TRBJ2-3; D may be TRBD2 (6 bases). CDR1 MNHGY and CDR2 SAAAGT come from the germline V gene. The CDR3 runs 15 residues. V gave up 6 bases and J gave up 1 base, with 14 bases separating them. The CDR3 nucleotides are TGTGCCAGCAGCCCGATGGGCGGGGGCACAGATACGCAGTATTTT. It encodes CASSPMGGGTDTQYF.

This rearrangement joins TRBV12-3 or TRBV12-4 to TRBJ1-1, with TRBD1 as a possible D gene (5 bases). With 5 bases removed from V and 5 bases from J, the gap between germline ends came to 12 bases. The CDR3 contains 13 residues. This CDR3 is CASSPNQGTEAFF. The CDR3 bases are TGTGCCAGCAGTCCTAACCAGGGAACTGAAGCTTTCTTT.

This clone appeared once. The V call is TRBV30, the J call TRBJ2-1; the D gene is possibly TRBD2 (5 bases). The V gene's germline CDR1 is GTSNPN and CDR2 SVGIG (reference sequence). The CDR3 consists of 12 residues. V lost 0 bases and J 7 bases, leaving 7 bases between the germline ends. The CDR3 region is CAWSVRGNEQFF. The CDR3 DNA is TGTGCCTGGAGTGTACGAGGGAATGAGCAGTTCTTC.